This TCR beta chain was recorded in a study of T cells expressing NK-cell markers. About the study: In the group of eight sequenced donors, seven were HCMV-seropositive and one was seronegative.

For TCR beta, cDNA was produced by 5'RACE template switching with UMIs. From its re-call of the 5' RACE reads, TCRdb lists each CDR3 protein once, without DNA. This sample's table reports around 280,000 distinct CDR3 sequences. CDR1 LNHNV and CDR2 YYDKDF come from the germline V gene (reference sequence). The length of the CDR3 is 15 residues. General observations from the study: About six donors showed dominant NKG2C+ clonotypes comprising roughly 1.0-7.0% of their CD8+ T cells.

Turning to this clonotype: Its antigen is not known.

This receptor was obtained from a man between 18 and 29 years old in good health. What was sequenced was blood T cells: a sorted CD56 or NKG2C T cell subset, CD4+ or CD8+ T cells, or bulk PBMC T cells (not recorded which). This chain joins TRBV15 and TRBJ1-4; with no DNA, the TCRdb D assignment of TRBD1 cannot be verified. The CDR3 region is CATSRTGTGVEKLFF.